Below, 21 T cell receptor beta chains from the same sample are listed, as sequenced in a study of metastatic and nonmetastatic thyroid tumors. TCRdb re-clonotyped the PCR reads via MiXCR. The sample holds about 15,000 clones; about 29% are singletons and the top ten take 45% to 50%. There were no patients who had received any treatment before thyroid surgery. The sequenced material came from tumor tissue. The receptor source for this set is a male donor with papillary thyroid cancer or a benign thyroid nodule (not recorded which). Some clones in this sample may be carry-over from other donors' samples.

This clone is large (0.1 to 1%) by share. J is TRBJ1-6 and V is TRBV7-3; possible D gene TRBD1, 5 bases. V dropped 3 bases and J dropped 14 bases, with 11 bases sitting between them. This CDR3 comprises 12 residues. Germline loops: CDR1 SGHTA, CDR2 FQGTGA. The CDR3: CASSFPGGALHF. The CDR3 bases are TGTGCCAGCAGCTTCCCCGGGGGGGCCCTCCACTTT.

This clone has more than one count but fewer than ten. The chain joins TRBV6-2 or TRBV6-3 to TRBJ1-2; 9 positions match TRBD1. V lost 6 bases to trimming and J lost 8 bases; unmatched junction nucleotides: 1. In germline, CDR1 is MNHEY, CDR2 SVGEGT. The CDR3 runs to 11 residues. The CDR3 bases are TGTGCCAGCAGCGGACAGGGGGGCTACACCTTC. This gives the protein CASSGQGGYTF.

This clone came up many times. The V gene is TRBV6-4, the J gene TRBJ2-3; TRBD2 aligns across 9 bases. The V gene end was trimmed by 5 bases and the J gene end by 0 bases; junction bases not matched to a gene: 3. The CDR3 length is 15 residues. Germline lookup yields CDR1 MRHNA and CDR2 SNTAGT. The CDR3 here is CASSPGTSSTDTQYF. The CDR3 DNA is TGTGCCAGCAGTCCCGGGACTAGCAGCACAGATACGCAGTATTTT.

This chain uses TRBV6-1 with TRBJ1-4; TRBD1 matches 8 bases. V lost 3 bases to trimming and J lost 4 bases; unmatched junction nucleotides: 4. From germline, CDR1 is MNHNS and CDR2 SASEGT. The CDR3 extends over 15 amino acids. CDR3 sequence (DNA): TGTGCCAGCAGTGACAGGGGGCACCTTAATGAAAAACTGTTTTTT. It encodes CASSDRGHLNEKLFF.

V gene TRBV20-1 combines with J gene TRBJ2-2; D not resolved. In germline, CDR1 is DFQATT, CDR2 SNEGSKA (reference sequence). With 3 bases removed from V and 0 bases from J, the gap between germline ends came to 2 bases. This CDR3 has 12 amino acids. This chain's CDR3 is CSARANTGELFF. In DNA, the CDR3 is TGCAGTGCTAGGGCGAACACCGGGGAGCTGTTTTTT.

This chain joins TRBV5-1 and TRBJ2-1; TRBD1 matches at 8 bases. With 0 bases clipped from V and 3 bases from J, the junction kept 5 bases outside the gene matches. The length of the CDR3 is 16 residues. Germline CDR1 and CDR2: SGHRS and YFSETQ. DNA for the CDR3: TGCGCCAGCAGCTTGGGGCCAGGGGGCATCTACAATGAGCAGTTCTTC. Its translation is CASSLGPGGIYNEQFF. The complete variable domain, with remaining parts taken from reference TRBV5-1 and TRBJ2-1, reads KAGVTQTPRYLIKTRGQQVTLSCSPISGHRSVSWYQQTPGQGLQFLFEYFSETQRNKGNFPGRFSGRQFSNSRSEMNVSTLELGDSALYLCASSLGPGGIYNEQFFGPGTRLTVL.

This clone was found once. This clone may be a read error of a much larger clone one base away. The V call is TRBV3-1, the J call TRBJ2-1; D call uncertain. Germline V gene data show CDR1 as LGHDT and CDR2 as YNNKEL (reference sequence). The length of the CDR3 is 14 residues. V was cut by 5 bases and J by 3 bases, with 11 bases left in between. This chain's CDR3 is CASSETSFYNEQFF. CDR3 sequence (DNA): TGTGCCAGCAGCGAAACAAGCTTCTACAATGAGCAGTTCTTC.

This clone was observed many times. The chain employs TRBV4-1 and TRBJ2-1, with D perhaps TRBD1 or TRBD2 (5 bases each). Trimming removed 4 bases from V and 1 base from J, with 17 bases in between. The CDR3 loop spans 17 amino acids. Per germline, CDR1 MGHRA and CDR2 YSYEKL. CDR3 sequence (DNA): TGCGCCAGCAGCCCTAGCCCGGAGCAGGGTTCCTACAATGAGCAGTTCTTC. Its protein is CASSPSPEQGSYNEQFF.

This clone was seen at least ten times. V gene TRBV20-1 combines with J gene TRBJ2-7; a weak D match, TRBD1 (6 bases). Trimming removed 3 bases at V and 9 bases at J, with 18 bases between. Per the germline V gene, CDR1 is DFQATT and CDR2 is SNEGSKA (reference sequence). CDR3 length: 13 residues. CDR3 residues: CSASHPQGYGQYF. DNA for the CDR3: TGCAGTGCTAGCCACCCACAGGGTTATGGGCAGTACTTC.

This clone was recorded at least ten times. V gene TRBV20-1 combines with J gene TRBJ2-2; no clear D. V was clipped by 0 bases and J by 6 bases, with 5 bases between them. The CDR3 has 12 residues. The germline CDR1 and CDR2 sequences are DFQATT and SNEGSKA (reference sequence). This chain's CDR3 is CSARDPPGELFF. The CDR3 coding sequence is TGCAGTGCTAGAGACCCCCCCGGGGAGCTGTTTTTT.

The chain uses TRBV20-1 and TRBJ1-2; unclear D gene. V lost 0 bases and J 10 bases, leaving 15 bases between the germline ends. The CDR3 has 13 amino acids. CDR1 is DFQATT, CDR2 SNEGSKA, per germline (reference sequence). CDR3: CSARDGGVLVYTF. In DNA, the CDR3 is TGCAGTGCTAGAGATGGTGGGGTTCTGGTCTACACCTTC.

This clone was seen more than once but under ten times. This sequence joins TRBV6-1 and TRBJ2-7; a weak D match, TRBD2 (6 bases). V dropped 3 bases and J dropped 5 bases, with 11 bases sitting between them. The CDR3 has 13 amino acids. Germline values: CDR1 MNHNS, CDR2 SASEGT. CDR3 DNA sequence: TGTGCCAGCAGTGACGGGAGTGGGGACGAGCAGTACTTC. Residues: CASSDGSGDEQYF.

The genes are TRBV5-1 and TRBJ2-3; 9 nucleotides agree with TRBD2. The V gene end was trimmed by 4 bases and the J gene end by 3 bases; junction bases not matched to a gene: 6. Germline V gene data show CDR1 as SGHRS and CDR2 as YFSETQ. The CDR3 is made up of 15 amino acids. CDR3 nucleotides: TGCGCCAGCAGCGGCGCGGGGGGGAGGACAGATACGCAGTATTTT. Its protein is CASSGAGGRTDTQYF.

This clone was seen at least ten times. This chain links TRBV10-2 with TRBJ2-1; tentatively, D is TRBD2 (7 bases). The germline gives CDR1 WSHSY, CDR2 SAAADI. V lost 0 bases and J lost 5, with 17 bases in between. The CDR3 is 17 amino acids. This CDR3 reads CASSESNGGGGNNEQFF. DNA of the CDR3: TGCGCCAGCAGTGAGTCGAATGGGGGCGGGGGTAACAATGAGCAGTTCTTC.

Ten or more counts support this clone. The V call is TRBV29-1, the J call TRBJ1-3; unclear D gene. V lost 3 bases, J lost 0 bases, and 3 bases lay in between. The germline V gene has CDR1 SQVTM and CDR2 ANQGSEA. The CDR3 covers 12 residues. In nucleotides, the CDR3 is TGCAGCGTTGAGAGCTCTGGAAACACCATATATTTT. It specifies CSVESSGNTIYF.

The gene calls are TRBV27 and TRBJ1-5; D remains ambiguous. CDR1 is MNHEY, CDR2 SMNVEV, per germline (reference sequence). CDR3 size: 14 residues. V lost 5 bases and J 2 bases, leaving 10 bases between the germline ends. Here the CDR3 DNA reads TGTGCCAGCAGTCTCGGGTCAGGCAATCAGCCCCAGCATTTT. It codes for CASSLGSGNQPQHF.

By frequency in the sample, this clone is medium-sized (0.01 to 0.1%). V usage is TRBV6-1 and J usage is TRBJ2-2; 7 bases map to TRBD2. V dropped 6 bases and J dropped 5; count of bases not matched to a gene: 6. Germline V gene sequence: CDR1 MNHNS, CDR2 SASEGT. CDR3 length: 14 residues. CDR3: CASRVAGVTGELFF. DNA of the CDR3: TGTGCCAGCAGGGTCGCGGGGGTGACCGGGGAGCTGTTTTTT.

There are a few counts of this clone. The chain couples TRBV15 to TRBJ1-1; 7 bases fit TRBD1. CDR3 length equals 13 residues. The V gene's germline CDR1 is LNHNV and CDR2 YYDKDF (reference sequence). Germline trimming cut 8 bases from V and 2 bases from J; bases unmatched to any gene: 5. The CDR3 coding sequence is TGTGCCACCCAAGACAGGGCCAACACTGAAGCTTTCTTT. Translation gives CATQDRANTEAFF. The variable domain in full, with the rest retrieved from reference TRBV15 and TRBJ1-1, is DAMVIQNPRYQVTQFGKPVTLSCSQTLNHNVMYWYQQKSSQAPKLLFHYYDKDFNNEADTPDNFQSRRPNTSFCFLDIRSPGLGDTAMYLCATQDRANTEAFFGQGTRLTVV.

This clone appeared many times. The chain's CDR3 is CASSLGSRGIEQYF. The CDR3, as DNA: TGTGCCAGCAGCTTAGGGTCAAGGGGGATCGAGCAGTACTTC. The chain joins TRBV7-2 to TRBJ2-7; perhaps TRBD1 as D (6 bases). Looked up from germline, CDR1 is SGHTA and CDR2 is FQGNSA. The CDR3 extends over 14 amino acids. Trimming took 1 base from V and 6 from J, leaving 13 bases between them.

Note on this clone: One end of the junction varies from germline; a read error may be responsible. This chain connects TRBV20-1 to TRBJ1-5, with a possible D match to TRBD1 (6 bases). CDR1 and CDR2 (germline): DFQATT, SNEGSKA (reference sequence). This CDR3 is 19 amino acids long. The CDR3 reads CSARDPRAGTGFSHQPQHF. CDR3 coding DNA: TGCAGTGCTAGAGACCCCCGTGCGGGAACAGGGTTTAGCCATCAGCCCCAGCATTTT.

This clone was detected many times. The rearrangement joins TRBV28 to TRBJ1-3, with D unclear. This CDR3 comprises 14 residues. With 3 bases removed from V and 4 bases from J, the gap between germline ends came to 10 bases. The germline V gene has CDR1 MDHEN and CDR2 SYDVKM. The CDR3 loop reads CASSLLTGGNTIYF. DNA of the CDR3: TGTGCCAGCAGTTTGCTGACCGGAGGAAACACCATATATTTT.